This T cell receptor beta chain was identified in a study of long-term antiretroviral therapy in people with HIV. The CDR3 loop spans 14 amino acids. The germline CDR1 and CDR2 sequences are MGHRA and YSYEKL. Between the trimmed V and J ends, which lost 1 base and 3 bases, there was a span of 6 bases. Every donor had one or more pre-ART and two or more post-ART PBMC samples. Running of the v3.0 immunoSEQ assay took place at survey level. This table comes from immunoSEQ multiplex PCR, and its TCRdb copy is limited to in-frame clones, with some not included. The sample contains about 26,000 clones, about four fifths of which appear only once.

This chain joins TRBV4-1 and TRBJ2-2; a weak D match, TRBD1 (6 bases). The material was unsorted PBMCs, obtained 1.1 years before starting antiretroviral therapy. The clonotype originates from a woman in her twenties or thirties with HIV. The CDR3 loop is CASSQGTDTGELFF. CDR3 DNA: TGCGCCAGCAGCCAAGGGACAGACACCGGGGAGCTGTTTTTT.